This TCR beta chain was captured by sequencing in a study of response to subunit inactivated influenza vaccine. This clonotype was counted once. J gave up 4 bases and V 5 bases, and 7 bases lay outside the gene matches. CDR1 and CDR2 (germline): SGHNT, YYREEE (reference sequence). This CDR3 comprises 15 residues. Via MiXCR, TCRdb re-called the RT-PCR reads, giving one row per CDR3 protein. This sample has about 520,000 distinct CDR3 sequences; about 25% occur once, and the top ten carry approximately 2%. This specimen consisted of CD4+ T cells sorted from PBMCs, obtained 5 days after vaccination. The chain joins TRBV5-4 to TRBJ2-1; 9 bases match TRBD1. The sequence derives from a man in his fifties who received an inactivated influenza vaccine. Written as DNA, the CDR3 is TGTGCCAGCAGGAGTCCGGGACAGGGATACAATGAGCAGTTCTTC. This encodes CASRSPGQGYNEQFF.